A selection of T cell receptor beta chains follows, all from one sample in a study of multiple sclerosis patients with progressive multifocal leukoencephalopathy. Repertoires were generated with immunoSEQ multiplex PCR, while TCRdb's copy carries only in-frame clones and drops some. The data contain around 27,000 clones, around 90% of them seen just once; the ten biggest clones take up under 1.5%. The source was PBMCs, collected from a patient treated with natalizumab. These receptor sequences come from a human donor with multiple sclerosis. Both conserved end residues are trimmed from each CDR3. Each record gives: CDR3 protein, V gene, J gene.

ASSLDGSRDSPLH	TRBV11-2	TRBJ1-6
ASRGGMPEAGANVLT	TRBV19	TRBJ2-6
ASSPILRGDTEAF	TRBV19	TRBJ1-1
ASSAYSSIGEKLF	TRBV19	TRBJ1-4
ASSLEGRVSYEQY	TRBV7-9	TRBJ2-7
ASSEEGGSYEQY	TRBV9	TRBJ2-7
ATYRDLETQY	TRBV6-1	TRBJ2-5
ASSLYGTPNQPQH	TRBV5-6	TRBJ1-5
ASSQGTTYNEQF	TRBV7-8	TRBJ2-1
ASSEDGGDSPLH	TRBV5-6	TRBJ1-6
ASSLISGGDYEQY	TRBV11-3	TRBJ2-7
ASSLGAVRSHNSPLH	TRBV7-9	TRBJ1-6
ASSLLAQPQH	TRBV28	TRBJ1-5
ASSSTGTGGPDTQY	TRBV18	TRBJ2-3
ASSRDSNQPQH	TRBV11-2	TRBJ1-5
ASKAGDNEKLF	TRBV2	TRBJ1-4
ASSLDPQGQGDYGYT	TRBV11-3	TRBJ1-2
ASSLSREETQY	TRBV5-8	TRBJ2-5
ASSVGTTTNEKLF	TRBV6-4	TRBJ1-4
ASSQAGYQPQH	TRBV4-2	TRBJ1-5
AWSDPPGEAETQY	TRBV30	TRBJ2-5
ASTHTGGYT	TRBV7-2	TRBJ1-2
ASRVAPSSTDTQY	TRBV5-4	TRBJ2-3
ASSSSGAAYTGELF	TRBV7-2	TRBJ2-2
ASRITGTPYSNQPQH	TRBV2	TRBJ1-5
ASSYGTESYEQY	TRBV6-5	TRBJ2-7
ASSIDPRSTDTQY	TRBV19	TRBJ2-3
ASRDSYNEQF	TRBV5-4	TRBJ2-1
ASSLGSSGGNEQY	TRBV5-1	TRBJ2-7
ASMVARGTGELF	TRBV27	TRBJ2-2
ASSSSQGYTEAF	TRBV5-1	TRBJ1-1
ASRQTGYNSPLH	TRBV25-1	TRBJ1-6
ASNIQGQGYT	TRBV5-4	TRBJ1-2
ASSVRDSYFYGYT	TRBV6-1	TRBJ1-2